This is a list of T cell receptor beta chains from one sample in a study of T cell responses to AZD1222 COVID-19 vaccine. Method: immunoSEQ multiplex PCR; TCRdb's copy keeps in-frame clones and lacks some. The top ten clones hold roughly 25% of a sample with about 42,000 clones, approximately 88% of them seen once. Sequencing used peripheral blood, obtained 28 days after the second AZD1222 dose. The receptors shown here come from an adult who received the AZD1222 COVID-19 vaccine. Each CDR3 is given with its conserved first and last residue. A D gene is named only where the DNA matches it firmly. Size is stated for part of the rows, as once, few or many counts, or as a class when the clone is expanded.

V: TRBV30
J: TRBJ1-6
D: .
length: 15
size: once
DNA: TGTGCCTGGACCCGACGTGGCGTTCATAATTCACCCCTCCACTTT
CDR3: CAWTRRGVHNSPLHF

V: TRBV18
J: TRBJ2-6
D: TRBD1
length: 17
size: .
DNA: TGTGCCAGCTCACCATCTCAGGGGGCAGGAGGGGCCAACGTCCTGACTTTC
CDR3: CASSPSQGAGGANVLTF

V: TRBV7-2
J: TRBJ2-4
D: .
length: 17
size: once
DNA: TGTGCCAGCAGCTTAGCCCGGCAGGATTTAGCCAAAAACATTCAGTACTTC
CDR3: CASSLARQDLAKNIQYF

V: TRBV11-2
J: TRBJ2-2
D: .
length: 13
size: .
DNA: TGTGCCAGCAGCTTAGAGGGTCACGGGGAGCTGTTTTTT
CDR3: CASSLEGHGELFF

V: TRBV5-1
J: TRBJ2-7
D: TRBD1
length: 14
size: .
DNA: TGCGCCAGCAGCTCCAGGACAGGCCCCTACGAGCAGTACTTC
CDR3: CASSSRTGPYEQYF

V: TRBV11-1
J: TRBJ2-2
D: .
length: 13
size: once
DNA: TGTGCCAGCAGCGCCAGGGCGACCGGGGAGCTGTTTTTT
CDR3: CASSARATGELFF

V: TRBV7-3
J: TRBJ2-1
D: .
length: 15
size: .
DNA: TGTGCCAGCAGCTTAACGTGGGGGGAAGTTAATGAGCAGTTCTTC
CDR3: CASSLTWGEVNEQFF

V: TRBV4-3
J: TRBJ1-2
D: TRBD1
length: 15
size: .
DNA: TGCGCCAGCAGCCAGTCTCCGGGACAGGGGTATGGCTACACCTTC
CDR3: CASSQSPGQGYGYTF

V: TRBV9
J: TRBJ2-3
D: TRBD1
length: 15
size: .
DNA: TGTGCCAGCAGCGTAGTAGACAGGGGATTAGATACGCAGTATTTT
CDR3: CASSVVDRGLDTQYF

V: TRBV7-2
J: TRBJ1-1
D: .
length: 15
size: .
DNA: TGTGCCAGCAGCGCCCCCGGCACCATGAACACTGAAGCTTTCTTT
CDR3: CASSAPGTMNTEAFF

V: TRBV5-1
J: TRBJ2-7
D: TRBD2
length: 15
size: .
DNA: TGCGCCAGCAGCTCCGGCGGGGGGGTTGTCTACGAGCAGTACTTC
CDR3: CASSSGGGVVYEQYF

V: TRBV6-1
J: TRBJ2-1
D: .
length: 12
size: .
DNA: TGTGCCAGCAGTGATGTAGCGATTGAGCAGTTCTTC
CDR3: CASSDVAIEQFF

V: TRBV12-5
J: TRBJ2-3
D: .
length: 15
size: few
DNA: TGTGCTAGTGCCACCGGGGACTCCCGCACAGATACGCAGTATTTT
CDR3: CASATGDSRTDTQYF

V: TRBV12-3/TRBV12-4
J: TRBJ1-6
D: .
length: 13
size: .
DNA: TGTGCCAGCGCGCGGAGGGATAATTCACCCCTCCACTTT
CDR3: CASARRDNSPLHF

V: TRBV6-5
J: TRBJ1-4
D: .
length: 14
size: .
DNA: TGTGCCAGCAGTTACTTGGCAGGGAATGAAAAACTGTTTTTT
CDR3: CASSYLAGNEKLFF

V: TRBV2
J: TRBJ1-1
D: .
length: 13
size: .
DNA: TGTGCCAGCAGTGCTGGGGTGAACACTGAAGCTTTCTTT
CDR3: CASSAGVNTEAFF

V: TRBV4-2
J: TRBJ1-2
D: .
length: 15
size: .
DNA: TGTGCCAGCAGCCAAGATAGGGGACCCAACTATGGCTACACCTTC
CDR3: CASSQDRGPNYGYTF

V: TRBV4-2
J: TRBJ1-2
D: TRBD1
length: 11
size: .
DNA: TGTGCCAGCAGCCGCGGACAGGGTTACACCTTC
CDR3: CASSRGQGYTF

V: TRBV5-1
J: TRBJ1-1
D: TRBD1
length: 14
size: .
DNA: TGCGCCAGCAGCTCAGGACAGGAGAACACTGAAGCTTTCTTT
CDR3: CASSSGQENTEAFF

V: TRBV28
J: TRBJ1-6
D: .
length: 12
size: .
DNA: TGTGCCAGCAGCGCGACAGTTTCACCCCTCCACTTT
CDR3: CASSATVSPLHF

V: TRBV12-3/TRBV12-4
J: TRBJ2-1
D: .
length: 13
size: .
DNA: TGTGCCAGCACGGGAAGCTCCTACAATGAGCAGTTCTTC
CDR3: CASTGSSYNEQFF

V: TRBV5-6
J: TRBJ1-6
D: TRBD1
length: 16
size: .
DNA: TGTGCCAGCAGCCCCGCCGGGACAGGGGGCGGTTCACCCCTCCACTTT
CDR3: CASSPAGTGGGSPLHF

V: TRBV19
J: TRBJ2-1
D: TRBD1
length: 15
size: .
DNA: TGTGCCAGTAGTCCTACAGGGGCGGACTACAATGAGCAGTTCTTC
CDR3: CASSPTGADYNEQFF

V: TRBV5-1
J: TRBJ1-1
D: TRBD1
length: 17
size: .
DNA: TGCGCCAGCAGCTTGGATCCTTCCGGGACAGGGACCACTGAAGCTTTCTTT
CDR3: CASSLDPSGTGTTEAFF

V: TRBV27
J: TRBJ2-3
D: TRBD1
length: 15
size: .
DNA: TGTGCCAGCAGTCTTCGCCGGGACAGGCCAGATACGCAGTATTTT
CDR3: CASSLRRDRPDTQYF

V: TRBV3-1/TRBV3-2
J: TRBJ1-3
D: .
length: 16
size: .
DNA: TGTGCCAGCAGCCAAGAAACAATCGTCTCTGGAAACACCATATATTTT
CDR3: CASSQETIVSGNTIYF

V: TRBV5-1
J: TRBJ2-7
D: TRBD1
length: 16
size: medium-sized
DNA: TGCGCCAGCAGCCCAGACCCCGGGACAGGGAAGAGCGAGCAGTACTTC
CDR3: CASSPDPGTGKSEQYF

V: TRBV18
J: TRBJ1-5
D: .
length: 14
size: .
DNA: TGTGCCAGCTCACCGGACGGTATTAATCAGCCCCAGCATTTT
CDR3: CASSPDGINQPQHF

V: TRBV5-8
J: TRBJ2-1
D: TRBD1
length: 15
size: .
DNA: TGTGCCAGCAGACGACCGGGACAGTCCTACAATGAGCAGTTCTTC
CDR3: CASRRPGQSYNEQFF

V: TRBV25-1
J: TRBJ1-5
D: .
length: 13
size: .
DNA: TGTGCCGGTGCGCCCCAGGGCGCGAAGCCCCAGCATTTT
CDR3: CAGAPQGAKPQHF

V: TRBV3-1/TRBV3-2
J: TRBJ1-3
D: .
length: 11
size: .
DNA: TGTGCCACAGGAACTGGAAACACCATATATTTT
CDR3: CATGTGNTIYF

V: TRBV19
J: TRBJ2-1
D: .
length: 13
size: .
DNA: TGTGCCAGTAGTACAACGGGAAATAATGAGCAGTTCTTC
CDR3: CASSTTGNNEQFF

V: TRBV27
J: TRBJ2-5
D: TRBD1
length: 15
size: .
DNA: TGTGCCAGCAGTCCCCAAGTGAGGGGGCGAGAGACCCAGTACTTC
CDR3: CASSPQVRGRETQYF

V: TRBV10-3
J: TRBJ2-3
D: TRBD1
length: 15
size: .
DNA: TGTGCCATCAGTGGAATGACAGGGGATATGGATACGCAGTATTTT
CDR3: CAISGMTGDMDTQYF

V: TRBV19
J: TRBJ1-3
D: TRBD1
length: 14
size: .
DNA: TGTGCCAGTAGGCTGCAGGGGGGGAGAAACACCATATATTTT
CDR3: CASRLQGGRNTIYF

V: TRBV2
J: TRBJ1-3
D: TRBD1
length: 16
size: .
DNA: TGTGCCAGCAGCAGGACAGGGGGCCTACAAGGAAACACCATATATTTT
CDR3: CASSRTGGLQGNTIYF

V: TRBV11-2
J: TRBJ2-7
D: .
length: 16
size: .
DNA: TGTGCCAGCAGCCCCCGCCGGGCCCCAATAAGCTACGAGCAGTACTTC
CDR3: CASSPRRAPISYEQYF

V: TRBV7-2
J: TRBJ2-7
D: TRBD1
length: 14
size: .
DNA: TGTGCCAGCAGCAAACTGACAGGGGAGGACGAGCAGTACTTC
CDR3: CASSKLTGEDEQYF

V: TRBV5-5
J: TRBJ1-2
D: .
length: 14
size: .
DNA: TGTGCCAGCAGCTTGGTAGCGTATTACTATGGCTACACCTTC
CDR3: CASSLVAYYYGYTF

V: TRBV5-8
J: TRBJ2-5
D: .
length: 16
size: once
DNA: TGTGCCAGCAGGGAAACAGGGGGGGCTCGCCAAGAGACCCAGTACTTC
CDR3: CASRETGGARQETQYF

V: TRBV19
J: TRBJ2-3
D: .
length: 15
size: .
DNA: TGTGCCAGTAGTCCCCAGGGTGGGGATCCAGATACGCAGTATTTT
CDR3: CASSPQGGDPDTQYF

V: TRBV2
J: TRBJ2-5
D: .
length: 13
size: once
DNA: TGTGCCAGCAGTGAAGGGAGCCGGGAGACCCAGTACTTC
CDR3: CASSEGSRETQYF

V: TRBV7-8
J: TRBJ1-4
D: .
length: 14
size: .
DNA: TGTGCCAGCAGCTTGAACACCCCCCTTGAAAAACTGTTTTTT
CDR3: CASSLNTPLEKLFF

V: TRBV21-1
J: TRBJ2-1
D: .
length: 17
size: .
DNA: TGTGCCAGCAGCAATAGGACTGGCAGAACAATGTGCAATGAGCAGTTCTTC
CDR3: CASSNRTGRTMCNEQFF

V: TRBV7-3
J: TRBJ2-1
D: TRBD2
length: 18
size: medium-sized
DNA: TGTGCCAGCAGCCCCCGGGGTAGCGGGGGGTCAGATTACAATGAGCAGTTCTTC
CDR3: CASSPRGSGGSDYNEQFF

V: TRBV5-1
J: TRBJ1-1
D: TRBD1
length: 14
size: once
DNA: TGCGCCAGCAGAAAAGACAGGGTGGACACTGAAGCTTTCTTT
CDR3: CASRKDRVDTEAFF

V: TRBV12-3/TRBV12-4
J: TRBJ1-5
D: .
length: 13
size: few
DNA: TGTGCCAGCAGCTATATGGTCAATCAGCCCCAGCATTTT
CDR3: CASSYMVNQPQHF

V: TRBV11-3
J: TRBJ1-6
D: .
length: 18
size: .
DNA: TGTGCCAGCAGCTTACATAGAGGCGAGATACCCTATAATTCACCCCTCCACTTT
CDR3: CASSLHRGEIPYNSPLHF

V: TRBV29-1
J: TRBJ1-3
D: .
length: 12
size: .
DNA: TGCAGCGCATCCCTCTCTGGAAACACCATATATTTT
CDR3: CSASLSGNTIYF